This entry concerns a single TCR beta chain. This sample is part of a study of cytomegalovirus exposure and HLA in healthy donors. CDR3 length: 11 amino acids. Trimming took off 2 bases at V and 2 bases at J, with 3 bases between the two ends. Germline V gene lookup returns CDR1 DFQATT and CDR2 SNEGSKA (reference sequence). PCR primers comprised 60 Vbeta and 13 Jbeta primers. Assay: immunoSEQ multiplex PCR; the TCRdb copy retains only in-frame clones and omits some. The sample contains about 190,000 clones, about 13% of which appear only once. This receptor was obtained from a man aged 50 or older in good health and CMV-seropositive. The V and J genes are TRBV20-1 and TRBJ1-1; D is ambiguous. The sequencing sample was made of PBMCs. In nucleotides, the CDR3 is TGCAGTGCTAGATATAACACTGAAGCTTTCTTT. It codes for CSARYNTEAFF.